These T cell receptor beta chains were read from a single sample in a study of CD8 T cells in Susac syndrome. TCRdb passed the immunoSEQ multiplex PCR reads through MiXCR, listing each CDR3 protein once. The table shows around 190,000 distinct CDR3 sequences, with 90% to 95% occurring only once. The specimen sequenced was CD4+ T cells from PBMCs. The origin of the receptors is a human donor in good health. Each CDR3 is given with its conserved first and last residue. The D gene is left open where the match is weak. Some rows mark clone size as missing; the rest say once, few, many or name a class of expanded clone.

D gene | J gene | clone size | V gene | CDR3 protein | CDR3 DNA
- | TRBJ2-1 | - | TRBV29-1 | CSVRISSYNEQFF | TGCAGCGTTAGGATTTCCTCCTACAATGAGCAGTTCTTC
- | TRBJ2-1 | - | TRBV7-2 | CASSLGWDYNEQFF | TGTGCCAGCAGCTTAGGATGGGACTACAATGAGCAGTTCTTC
- | TRBJ2-3 | - | TRBV30 | CAWRDIAPTDTQYF | TGTGCCTGGAGGGACATCGCACCCACAGATACGCAGTATTTT
- | TRBJ2-1 | - | TRBV9 | CASSVLALSEQFF | TGTGCCAGCAGCGTGCTAGCTCTGAGCGAGCAGTTCTTC
- | TRBJ1-1 | - | TRBV19 | CATYPGTLQVHTEAFF | TGTGCCACCTACCCCGGGACCCTTCAAGTTCACACTGAAGCTTTCTTT
- | TRBJ2-1 | - | TRBV2 | CASKWGTNNEQFF | TGTGCCAGCAAATGGGGTACCAACAATGAGCAGTTCTTC
- | TRBJ1-1 | - | TRBV29-1 | CSVEDQRDEAFF | TGCAGCGTTGAAGATCAGCGAGATGAAGCTTTCTTT
- | TRBJ1-1 | - | TRBV3-1 | CASTFAGRNTEAFF | TGTGCCAGCACATTCGCAGGGAGGAACACTGAAGCTTTCTTT
- | TRBJ2-1 | - | TRBV6-2/TRBV6-3 | CARPYNEQFF | TGTGCCAGACCTTACAATGAGCAGTTCTTC
- | TRBJ2-1 | - | TRBV3-1 | CASSQDPSFEQFF | TGTGCCAGCAGCCAAGATCCCTCTTTCGAGCAGTTCTTC
- | TRBJ2-1 | - | TRBV6-5 | CASRQFNEQFF | TGTGCCAGCCGACAGTTTAATGAGCAGTTCTTC
- | TRBJ2-4 | once | TRBV3-1 | CASSGQGVNIQYF | TGTGCCAGCAGCGGTCAGGGAGTAAACATTCAGTACTTC
- | TRBJ2-7 | - | TRBV29-1 | CSVETQAPYEQYF | TGCAGCGTGGAGACGCAGGCCCCCTACGAGCAGTACTTC
TRBD1 | TRBJ1-2 | - | TRBV29-1 | CSAMGQGPYGYTF | TGCAGCGCCATGGGACAGGGCCCCTATGGCTACACCTTC
- | TRBJ1-5 | - | TRBV20-1 | CSAIGTLNQPQHF | TGCAGTGCTATTGGGACACTCAATCAGCCCCAGCATTTT
- | TRBJ1-2 | once | TRBV12-3/TRBV12-4 | CASSRAFGYTF | TGTGCCAGCAGCAGGGCTTTTGGCTACACCTTC
TRBD2 | TRBJ2-5 | - | TRBV5-1 | CASSSRTSGSWAQYF | TGCGCCAGCAGCTCTCGGACTAGCGGTTCATGGGCCCAGTACTTC
- | TRBJ2-1 | - | TRBV27 | CASSLSWDPIEQFF | TGTGCCAGCAGTTTATCATGGGACCCCATTGAGCAGTTCTTC
TRBD1 | TRBJ2-5 | - | TRBV18 | CASSPRPDREETQYF | TGTGCCAGCTCACCACGTCCGGACAGGGAAGAGACCCAGTACTTC
TRBD1 | TRBJ1-1 | - | TRBV6-5 | CASSSADRAPFF | TGTGCCAGCAGTTCAGCGGACAGGGCGCCTTTCTTT
- | TRBJ2-3 | once | TRBV12-3/TRBV12-4 | CASSFPGSFPDTQYF | TGTGCCAGCAGTTTCCCTGGCAGTTTCCCAGATACGCAGTATTTT
TRBD2 | TRBJ2-4 | - | TRBV5-6 | CASSFGGGAWNIQYF | TGTGCCAGCAGCTTTGGCGGGGGGGCGTGGAACATTCAGTACTTC
- | TRBJ1-1 | - | TRBV6-5 | CACAGPALNTEAFF | TGTGCCTGCGCCGGACCTGCCTTGAACACTGAAGCTTTCTTT
- | TRBJ2-4 | - | TRBV5-4 | CASSAVGTGIQYF | TGTGCCAGCAGCGCGGTTGGCACGGGCATTCAGTACTTC
- | TRBJ1-1 | - | TRBV3-1 | CASRPLQDTEAFF | TGTGCCAGCAGGCCCTTACAGGACACTGAAGCTTTCTTT
- | TRBJ2-5 | once | TRBV20-1 | CSARQVQETQYF | TGCAGTGCTCGACAGGTACAAGAGACCCAGTACTTC
- | TRBJ2-1 | - | TRBV30 | CAWSVGRGFRFPYNEQFF | TGTGCCTGGAGTGTAGGCAGGGGTTTCAGGTTCCCCTACAATGAGCAGTTCTTC
TRBD2 | TRBJ2-3 | - | TRBV20-1 | CSALSSGWEGDTQYF | TGCAGTGCCCTTTCTAGTGGCTGGGAGGGGGATACGCAGTATTTT
- | TRBJ1-1 | - | TRBV18 | CASSPTGGNTEAFF | TGTGCCAGCTCACCGACCGGGGGGAACACTGAAGCTTTCTTT
- | TRBJ1-2 | - | TRBV18 | CASSPEGDYGYTF | TGTGCCAGCTCACCAGAGGGGGACTATGGCTACACCTTC
- | TRBJ1-5 | - | TRBV5-6 | CASSREGISNQPQHF | TGTGCCAGCAGCCGGGAAGGGATTAGCAATCAGCCCCAGCATTTT
- | TRBJ1-1 | - | TRBV30 | CAWSVLGEAFF | TGTGCCTGGAGTGTACTGGGTGAAGCTTTCTTT
- | TRBJ2-4 | - | TRBV15 | CATSRTRDPAFNIQYF | TGTGCCACCAGCAGGACCAGGGACCCGGCCTTCAACATTCAGTACTTC
- | TRBJ1-6 | - | TRBV5-4 | CASSSQDGRNSPLHF | TGTGCCAGCAGCTCCCAGGACGGGCGGAATTCACCCCTCCACTTT
TRBD1 | TRBJ1-5 | - | TRBV20-1 | CSASQGAAGNQPQHF | TGCAGTGCTAGTCAGGGGGCGGCGGGCAATCAGCCCCAGCATTTT
- | TRBJ2-4 | - | TRBV20-1 | CSARPGWGSRNIQYF | TGCAGTGCTAGACCGGGGTGGGGCAGCCGAAACATTCAGTACTTC
- | TRBJ1-1 | - | TRBV6-5 | CATLRGKSEAFF | TGTGCCACCCTTCGGGGGAAAAGTGAAGCTTTCTTT
- | TRBJ2-5 | - | TRBV5-6 | CASRGPGTNRETQYF | TGTGCCAGCAGGGGACCCGGGACCAATCGGGAGACCCAGTACTTC
TRBD2 | TRBJ2-1 | - | TRBV20-1 | CSGGGPTSYNEQFF | TGCTCTGGCGGGGGTCCGACCTCCTACAATGAGCAGTTCTTC
TRBD1 | TRBJ2-5 | - | TRBV30 | CAWSLVQGAPEETQYF | TGTGCCTGGAGCTTGGTCCAGGGGGCTCCAGAAGAGACCCAGTACTTC
- | TRBJ2-1 | - | TRBV4-1 | CASSQDPGAAYNEQFF | TGCGCCAGCAGCCAAGACCCGGGAGCCGCCTACAATGAGCAGTTCTTC
TRBD1 | TRBJ2-5 | - | TRBV30 | CAWNGQGETQYF | TGTGCCTGGAACGGACAGGGGGAGACCCAGTACTTC